The 25 T cell receptor beta chains given below trace back to one sample, sequenced in a study of shared clonotypes between healthy human individuals. Terminally differentiated effector memory CD45RA+ cells were left out of the naive CD8 fraction, which was CD45RO-negative and positively selected for CCR7. Sequencing was performed with immunoSEQ multiplex PCR; in TCRdb, only in-frame clones are kept and a portion is missing. This table holds about 2.2 million clones, approximately 94% found once. The source material was naive CD8+ T cells from PBMCs. The receptor set was obtained from a man between 18 and 29 years old in good health. Some clones in this sample may be carry-over from other donors' samples.

This clone turned up a few times. The chain has TRBV27 and TRBJ2-1; D is ambiguous. The CDR3 covers 13 residues. Germline V lookup: CDR1 MNHEY, CDR2 SMNVEV (reference sequence). Between the trimmed V and J ends, which lost 5 bases and 0 bases, there was a span of 5 bases. The CDR3 protein is CASSMSSYNEQFF. The DNA of the CDR3 is TGTGCCAGCAGTATGAGCTCCTACAATGAGCAGTTCTTC.

This chain uses TRBV6-5 with TRBJ1-2; D perhaps matches TRBD1 (6 bases). Germline CDR1 is MNHEY and CDR2 is SVGAGI. The V end lost 0 bases, the J end lost 14 bases, and 22 bases lay between the germline ends. The CDR3 is made up of 15 amino acids. In DNA form, the CDR3 reads TGTGCCAGCAGTTACTCGAGAGGGGGGACTCTGGGCTGGACCTTC. The encoded protein is CASSYSRGGTLGWTF.

The V call is TRBV9, the J call TRBJ2-2, with D maybe TRBD2 (6 bases). This CDR3 comprises 18 residues. Germline values: CDR1 SGDLS, CDR2 YYNGEE. Trimming took off 3 bases at V and 4 bases at J, with 22 bases between the two ends. The CDR3 spells CASSEGRYSHETTGELFF. As DNA, the CDR3 is TGTGCCAGCAGCGAGGGGAGGTACAGCCACGAAACCACCGGGGAGCTGTTTTTT.

Regarding this clone: Additional DNA sequences in this sample encode the identical CDR3. The V gene is TRBV27, the J gene TRBJ2-3; D gene unclear. The CDR3 has 11 residues. The V end lost 10 bases, the J end lost 2 bases, and 7 bases lay between the germline ends. Germline values: CDR1 MNHEY, CDR2 SMNVEV (reference sequence). In DNA form, the CDR3 reads TGTGCCACCCTCTCCACAGATACGCAGTATTTT. This codes for CATLSTDTQYF.

The V and J genes are TRBV5-1 and TRBJ2-4; D uncertain. Trimming took off 5 bases at V and 3 bases at J, with 12 bases between the two ends. Germline loops: CDR1 SGHRS, CDR2 YFSETQ. CDR3 length equals 14 residues. CDR3 sequence reads: CASSTGLGKNIQYF. CDR3 nucleotides: TGCGCCAGCAGTACCGGGCTTGGCAAAAACATTCAGTACTTC.

The V and J genes are TRBV6-5 and TRBJ2-2; D gene unclear. V lost 2 bases to trimming and J lost 6 bases, with 7 bases between them. Germline assignment: CDR1 MNHEY and CDR2 SVGAGI. This CDR3 comprises 13 residues. The DNA for the CDR3 is TGTGCCAGCAGTTACACTTTACCCGGGGAGCTGTTTTTT. As protein: CASSYTLPGELFF.

The chain couples TRBV7-6 to TRBJ2-2; D is perhaps TRBD2 (6 bases). This CDR3 spans 14 amino acids. V was cut by 3 bases and J by 3 bases, with 8 bases left in between. Germline values: CDR1 SGHVS, CDR2 FNYEAQ. DNA of the CDR3: TGTGCCAGCAGCTTGCGACTAGACACCGGGGAGCTGTTTTTT. This sequence encodes CASSLRLDTGELFF.

The genes are TRBV7-6 and TRBJ2-2; D unresolved. Germline V lookup: CDR1 SGHVS, CDR2 FNYEAQ. The CDR3 covers 18 residues. The V and J ends lost 2 bases and 0 bases respectively, with 16 bases between them. CDR3 DNA: TGTGCCAGCAGCTTATTGGATGTTGGTCAGACGAACACCGGGGAGCTGTTTTTT. Translated: CASSLLDVGQTNTGELFF. Together with reference TRBV7-6 and TRBJ2-2, the CDR3 gives the full variable domain: GAGVSQSPRYKVTKRGQDVALRCDPISGHVSLYWYRQALGQGPEFLTYFNYEAQQDKSGLPNDRFSAERPEGSISTLTIQRTEQRDSAMYRCASSLLDVGQTNTGELFFGEGSRLTVL.

CDR3 nucleotides: TGTGCCAGTAGTATAGATCGGGAAGGGACAGTAGGTTGGACCCAGTACTTC. This encodes CASSIDREGTVGWTQYF. V usage is TRBV19 and J usage is TRBJ2-5; 7 bases line up with TRBD1. After removal of 0 bases from V and 7 bases from J, the junction contained 14 bases not matched to a gene. Germline V gives CDR1 LNHDA, CDR2 SQIVND (reference sequence). The CDR3 covers 17 residues.

For this clone: Other DNA sequences in this specimen translate into the identical CDR3. The genes are TRBV27 and TRBJ2-2, with 9 nucleotides matching TRBD2. CDR1 MNHEY and CDR2 SMNVEV come from the germline V gene (reference sequence). The CDR3 length is 15 residues. The V and J ends lost 2 bases and 5 bases, in that order; junction bases with no gene match: 3. In nucleotides, the CDR3 is TGTGCCAGCAGTTTAGCGGGAGGGCTTACCGGGGAGCTGTTTTTT. Encoded protein: CASSLAGGLTGELFF.

This chain joins TRBV18 and TRBJ2-1; D not certain. V was trimmed by 4 bases and J by 4 bases, leaving 14 bases between them. The CDR3 spans 15 residues. The V gene's germline CDR1 is KGHSH and CDR2 LQKENI. The CDR3 region has the DNA TGTGCCAGCTCACGCCTCGAAGGAACATACAATGAGCAGTTCTTC. Protein sequence: CASSRLEGTYNEQFF.

V usage is TRBV28 and J usage is TRBJ1-4; perhaps TRBD1 as D (5 bases). This CDR3 is 14 amino acids long. The germline CDR1 and CDR2 sequences are MDHEN and SYDVKM. V lost 3 bases and J 8 bases, leaving 13 bases between the germline ends. This CDR3 reads CASSFRGEDEKLFF. CDR3 sequence (DNA): TGTGCCAGCAGTTTCAGAGGGGAGGACGAAAAACTGTTTTTT.

The chain employs TRBV7-6 and TRBJ2-1; D may correspond to TRBD1 or TRBD2 (6 bases each). The CDR3 has 12 amino acids. Trimming shortened V by 5 bases and J by 8 bases, and 10 bases separated the two germline ends. Germline loops: CDR1 SGHVS, CDR2 FNYEAQ. DNA of the CDR3: TGTGCCAGCAGCCCCGGGGGCCATGAGCAGTTCTTC. Translating gives CASSPGGHEQFF.

Of note for this clone: Other DNA sequences in the sample encode the same CDR3. J is TRBJ2-1 and V is TRBV11-3; a weak D match, TRBD2 (6 bases). This CDR3 region has 12 residues. Trimming removed 3 bases at V and 6 bases at J, with 6 bases between. In germline, CDR1 is SGHNT, CDR2 YENEEA. The CDR3 DNA sequence: TGTGCCAGCAGCTTTAGCGGCAATGAGCAGTTCTTC. Its translation is CASSFSGNEQFF.

V and J are TRBV5-1 and TRBJ1-1, with D perhaps TRBD1 (6 bases). This CDR3 is built from 14 residues. The V and J ends lost 4 bases and 3 bases respectively, with 13 bases between them. Germline-derived CDR1 and CDR2 are SGHRS and YFSETQ. The CDR3, as DNA: TGCGCCAGCAGCATTAGGGGACAAGACACTGAAGCTTTCTTT. Protein product: CASSIRGQDTEAFF.

This chain uses TRBV5-1 with TRBJ2-6; D possibly corresponds to TRBD1 (6 bases). The CDR3 is made up of 19 amino acids. V lost 4 bases, J lost 3 bases, and 23 bases lay in between. CDR1 SGHRS and CDR2 YFSETQ come from the germline V gene. DNA for the CDR3: TGCGCCAGCAGCCCCCCGGACAGAGCTAAAAGACGTGGGGCCAACGTCCTGACTTTC. Translated, it gives CASSPPDRAKRRGANVLTF.

Regarding this clone: Other DNA sequences of this sample code for an identical CDR3. The V and J genes are TRBV27 and TRBJ2-7; D is undetermined. Germline loops: CDR1 MNHEY, CDR2 SMNVEV (reference sequence). Trimming took 0 bases from V and 0 from J, leaving 9 bases between them. The length of the CDR3 is 15 residues. CDR3 region: CASSLSGASSYEQYF. In DNA form, the CDR3 reads TGTGCCAGCAGTTTATCGGGTGCTAGCTCCTACGAGCAGTACTTC.

V gene TRBV27 combines with J gene TRBJ2-1; 9 bases align to TRBD2. The J segment lost 9 bases and the V segment lost 2 bases, leaving 14 bases of the junction unmatched. CDR1 is MNHEY and CDR2 is SMNVEV in the germline V gene (reference sequence). The CDR3 runs to 17 residues. CDR3 protein: CASSLLHPAGGPAEQFF. In DNA, the CDR3 is TGTGCCAGCAGTTTACTCCACCCCGCGGGAGGGCCGGCTGAGCAGTTCTTC.

The chain has TRBV27 and TRBJ1-2, with TRBD1 matching over 8 bases. Germline V gene data show CDR1 as MNHEY and CDR2 as SMNVEV (reference sequence). The CDR3 length is 14 residues. J lost 4 bases, V lost 3 bases, and 4 bases had no gene match. CDR3 sequence: CASSFRGQTYGYTF. The CDR3 nucleotides read TGTGCCAGCAGTTTCAGGGGGCAGACCTATGGCTACACCTTC.

The V call is TRBV6-5, the J call TRBJ2-5, with 10 bases that match TRBD1. V shed 3 bases, J shed 5 bases, and the junction held 3 bases outside the gene matches. Germline values: CDR1 MNHEY, CDR2 SVGAGI. CDR3 length equals 14 residues. The CDR3 loop reads CASSYDRGHETQYF. The CDR3, as DNA: TGTGCCAGCAGTTATGACAGGGGGCACGAGACCCAGTACTTC.

V and J are TRBV19 and TRBJ2-7; D is perhaps TRBD1 or TRBD2 (5 bases each). With 0 bases removed from V and 7 bases from J, the gap between germline ends came to 10 bases. CDR1 and CDR2 from the germline V gene are LNHDA and SQIVND (reference sequence). The CDR3 length is 13 residues. CDR3 DNA: TGTGCCAGTAGTATAGAGGGGGAACGGGAGCAGTACTTC. It translates to CASSIEGEREQYF.

DNA of the CDR3: TGTGCCAGCAGGCTAGCGGGATCAAGCACAGATACGCAGTATTTT. Translation: CASRLAGSSTDTQYF. The chain employs TRBV9 and TRBJ2-3, with TRBD2 matching over 9 bases. The CDR3 extends over 15 amino acids. Germline assignment: CDR1 SGDLS and CDR2 YYNGEE. Trimming cost V 5 bases and J 0 bases; bases outside gene matches: 4.

V and J are TRBV6-1 and TRBJ2-7; TRBD2 agrees at 9 bases. After removal of 7 bases from V and 2 bases from J, the junction contained 0 bases not matched to a gene. This CDR3 has 12 residues. Per the germline V gene, CDR1 is MNHNS and CDR2 is SASEGT. This CDR3 reads CASIAGAYEQYF. The CDR3 DNA sequence: TGTGCCAGCATAGCGGGGGCCTACGAGCAGTACTTC.

The rearrangement uses TRBV10-3 and TRBJ1-2; no clear D. Germline assignment: CDR1 ENHRY and CDR2 SYGVKD. V was pared by 3 bases and J by 3 bases, with 11 bases between. The CDR3 extends over 14 amino acids. CDR3 nucleotide sequence: TGTGCCATCAGTGATCTACAAATTCACTATGGCTACACCTTC. Amino acids: CAISDLQIHYGYTF.

The chain links TRBV29-1 to TRBJ2-2, with TRBD1 identical over 11 bases. V was pared by 7 bases and J by 6 bases, with 4 bases of the junction left unmatched. The CDR3 is made up of 13 amino acids. CDR1 and CDR2 from the germline V gene are SQVTM and ANQGSEA. The CDR3 bases are TGCAGCGGGGGACAGGGGGTGGCCGGGGAGCTGTTTTTT. Protein product: CSGGQGVAGELFF.